The clone carrying this T cell receptor beta chain has only one observation. Its matching antigen is unknown. Germline-derived CDR1 and CDR2 are LNHNV and YYDKDF (reference sequence). J was trimmed by 7 bases and V by 1 base; bases with no gene match: 7. The CDR3 covers 16 residues. The data were taken from a study of T cell responses to AZD1222 COVID-19 vaccine. Profiling relied on immunoSEQ multiplex PCR, and the TCRdb table lists in-frame clones only, not all of them. The data contain 150,000 to 200,000 clones, over 90% of them seen just once; the ten biggest clones take up about 2.5%. Study outcomes and limitations: It was only 6 or 7 AZD1222 recipients who were seropositive at baseline. A mostly white British donor set with more females was recruited, and clonal diversity was possibly underestimated.

V usage is TRBV15 and J usage is TRBJ1-4; 9 nucleotides agree with TRBD1. The clonotype was recovered from an adult in good health. The material was peripheral blood, obtained on day 0 of AZD1222 vaccination. The DNA for the CDR3 is TGTGCCACCAGCAGAGTAGGACAGGGGATGTCTGAAAAACTGTTTTTT. Translated, it gives CATSRVGQGMSEKLFF.